This record concerns one TCR beta chain sequence. The source of the sample is a study of blood T cell repertoires in COVID-19. Study-wide context: Italy, Spain and the United States were the sources of the convalescent and acute COVID-19 samples. From T cells, B-cell-depleted T cells, or PBMCs came the material, which was cDNA or gDNA.

Study processing details: Quantification of nucleated cells was approximated via reference gene primer amplification. Repertoires were generated with immunoSEQ multiplex PCR, while TCRdb's copy carries only in-frame clones and drops some. That table furnishes V, J and clone size, whereas the DNA furnished D and trimming. The sample lists 150,000 to 200,000 clones, about 81% occurring once. The CDR3 runs to 13 residues. CDR1 is WSHSY and CDR2 is SAAADI in the germline V gene. The ends lost 8 bases at V and 4 bases at J; junction bases unmatched: 5. The receptor's source is a woman of 80 years or more with COVID-19, enrolled during active disease. V and J are TRBV10-2 and TRBJ1-1; TRBD1 matches 9 bases. The sequenced sample was peripheral blood. The CDR3 region is CASGQQGATEAFF. Written as DNA, the CDR3 is TGCGCCAGCGGGCAACAGGGGGCCACTGAAGCTTTCTTT.